This T cell receptor (beta chain) came from a study of T cell responses to AZD1222 COVID-19 vaccine. J lost 7 bases, V lost 6 bases, and 9 bases had no gene match. This CDR3 contains 14 residues. Looked up from germline, CDR1 is MDHEN and CDR2 is SYDVKM. Overall study results and limits: Clonal diversity was possibly underestimated, and white British individuals and females predominated among donors. Repertoire sampling was restricted to post-peak T cell response timepoints. Rises in breadth and depth of Spike-specific TCRs came after two AZD1222 doses. Only a handful of AZD1222 recipients tested seropositive at baseline.

This clone appeared a few times. Its cognate antigen is unknown. Sequencing used immunoSEQ multiplex PCR; TCRdb keeps in-frame clones, though not all of them. In the table there are over 150,000 clones, roughly 90% of which are singletons. The source was peripheral blood, collected on day 0 of MenACWY control vaccination. The rearrangement joins TRBV28 to TRBJ2-4, with 7 positions matching TRBD2. This receptor was obtained from an adult in good health. The CDR3: CASRTQTGGNIQYF. As DNA, the CDR3 is TGTGCCAGCAGGACACAGACCGGGGGGAACATTCAGTACTTC.